These T cell receptor beta chains were read from a single sample in a study of molecular identifiers for immune sequencing clone quantification. TCRdb re-called the PCR reads through MiXCR, storing one row per CDR3 protein. The sample includes about 640,000 distinct CDR3 sequences, 15% to 20% of them seen just once. Sequencing input: naive CD8+ T cells from blood, with Jurkat cell RNA spiked in. The receptors shown here come from a human donor in good health. Some libraries in this study had Jurkat cell RNA spiked in. CDR3s include the opening cysteine and the closing phenylalanine or tryptophan. D genes are given only for firm matches. Rows give clone size only sometimes, using once, few, many, or a class for an expanded clone.

D gene: TRBD1; CDR3 length: 16; J gene: TRBJ1-5; clone size: few; V gene: TRBV7-6; CDR3 DNA: TGTGCCAGCAGCCCGGCGACAGGGGGTGGCAATCAGCCCCAGCATTTT; CDR3 protein: CASSPATGGGNQPQHF
D gene: -; CDR3 length: 15; J gene: TRBJ2-7; clone size: few; V gene: TRBV12-3/TRBV12-4; CDR3 DNA: TGTGCCAGCAGTTTTTCGCCAGGTCTCTCCTACGAGCAGTACTTC; CDR3 protein: CASSFSPGLSYEQYF
D gene: TRBD1; CDR3 length: 14; J gene: TRBJ1-1; clone size: many; V gene: TRBV14; CDR3 DNA: TGTGCCAGCAAACGTACAGGGGAAAACACTGAAGCTTTCTTT; CDR3 protein: CASKRTGENTEAFF
D gene: TRBD1; CDR3 length: 12; J gene: TRBJ2-7; clone size: -; V gene: TRBV29-1; CDR3 DNA: TGCAGCGTCGGGACAGCCAACCACGAGCAGTACTTC; CDR3 protein: CSVGTANHEQYF
D gene: TRBD1; CDR3 length: 15; J gene: TRBJ2-7; clone size: many; V gene: TRBV20-1; CDR3 DNA: TGCAGTGCTAGAGACCGGGACAGGGTAGCCTACGAGCAGTACTTC; CDR3 protein: CSARDRDRVAYEQYF
D gene: -; CDR3 length: 15; J gene: TRBJ1-2; clone size: many; V gene: TRBV27; CDR3 DNA: TGTGCCAGCAGTTTATCGCGGGACCTACGCTATGGCTACACCTTC; CDR3 protein: CASSLSRDLRYGYTF
D gene: -; CDR3 length: 13; J gene: TRBJ2-7; clone size: few; V gene: TRBV27; CDR3 DNA: TGTGCCAGCAGTCCAGGGGAAGTATACGAGCAGTACTTC; CDR3 protein: CASSPGEVYEQYF
D gene: -; CDR3 length: 13; J gene: TRBJ2-7; clone size: few; V gene: TRBV7-9; CDR3 DNA: TGTGCCAGCAGCTTAGTTACTATCGACGAGCAGTACTTC; CDR3 protein: CASSLVTIDEQYF
D gene: -; CDR3 length: 14; J gene: TRBJ2-3; clone size: many; V gene: TRBV4-3; CDR3 DNA: TGCGCCAGCAGCCATATCCGGGCGGCGGATACGCAGTATTTT; CDR3 protein: CASSHIRAADTQYF
D gene: TRBD1; CDR3 length: 15; J gene: TRBJ1-2; clone size: few; V gene: TRBV12-5; CDR3 DNA: TGTGCTAGTGGTTTGCCTCAGGGGGCTGAAGATGGCTACACCTTC; CDR3 protein: CASGLPQGAEDGYTF
D gene: TRBD2; CDR3 length: 19; J gene: TRBJ2-3; clone size: many; V gene: TRBV2; CDR3 DNA: TGTGCCAGCACTCCCGCCTTTGGGTCTAGCGGGGGGACGTCGGATACGCAGTATTTT; CDR3 protein: CASTPAFGSSGGTSDTQYF
D gene: -; CDR3 length: 10; J gene: TRBJ1-1; clone size: many; V gene: TRBV12-3/TRBV12-4; CDR3 DNA: TGTGCCAGCCGCGGTCGGGAGGCTTTCTTT; CDR3 protein: CASRGREAFF
D gene: -; CDR3 length: 15; J gene: TRBJ2-7; clone size: -; V gene: TRBV2; CDR3 DNA: TGTGCCAGCACCCCCGGGGGGAGAACAGGGGAGGAGCAGTACTTC; CDR3 protein: CASTPGGRTGEEQYF
D gene: -; CDR3 length: 12; J gene: TRBJ2-7; clone size: many; V gene: TRBV12-3/TRBV12-4; CDR3 DNA: TGTGCCAGCAGTATTGAGGGGTGGGAGCAGTACTTC; CDR3 protein: CASSIEGWEQYF
D gene: TRBD1; CDR3 length: 15; J gene: TRBJ2-7; clone size: few; V gene: TRBV6-2/TRBV6-3; CDR3 DNA: TGTGCCAGCAGTTACCCCGGACAGGGTACGGAAGAGCAGTACTTC; CDR3 protein: CASSYPGQGTEEQYF
D gene: -; CDR3 length: 13; J gene: TRBJ2-5; clone size: many; V gene: TRBV7-8; CDR3 DNA: TGTGCCAGCAGCTTAGCGTACCAAGAGACCCAGTACTTC; CDR3 protein: CASSLAYQETQYF
D gene: -; CDR3 length: 17; J gene: TRBJ2-3; clone size: once; V gene: TRBV19; CDR3 DNA: TGTGCCAGTAGTATGGACATTAATTATCATAGCAATCAGCCCCAGTATTTT; CDR3 protein: CASSMDINYHSNQPQYF
D gene: -; CDR3 length: 13; J gene: TRBJ2-7; clone size: -; V gene: TRBV20-1; CDR3 DNA: TGCAGTGCCCTACCCGACATGGCGGGGGAGCAGTACTTC; CDR3 protein: CSALPDMAGEQYF
D gene: -; CDR3 length: 15; J gene: TRBJ1-1; clone size: many; V gene: TRBV7-9; CDR3 DNA: TGTGCCAGCAGCTTAGGGGGGGGGCTGGGCACTGAAGCTTTCTTT; CDR3 protein: CASSLGGGLGTEAFF
D gene: TRBD2; CDR3 length: 16; J gene: TRBJ2-3; clone size: many; V gene: TRBV20-1; CDR3 DNA: TGCAGTGCTAGTGGACTAGCGTTTACTAGCACAGATACGCAGTATTTT; CDR3 protein: CSASGLAFTSTDTQYF
D gene: TRBD1; CDR3 length: 14; J gene: TRBJ2-7; clone size: many; V gene: TRBV14; CDR3 DNA: TGTGCCAGCAGCCCGGGACAGGGCGAAGACGAGCAGTACTTC; CDR3 protein: CASSPGQGEDEQYF
D gene: -; CDR3 length: 15; J gene: TRBJ2-1; clone size: -; V gene: TRBV27; CDR3 DNA: TGTGCCAGCAGTTCAATCCCCCCGGGGTTCGATGAGCAGTTCTTC; CDR3 protein: CASSSIPPGFDEQFF
D gene: -; CDR3 length: 16; J gene: TRBJ2-7; clone size: -; V gene: TRBV13; CDR3 DNA: TGTGCCAGCAGCTTAGCGAACATTGGGCTTTCTTACGAGCAGTACTTC; CDR3 protein: CASSLANIGLSYEQYF
D gene: -; CDR3 length: 16; J gene: TRBJ2-2; clone size: many; V gene: TRBV5-6; CDR3 DNA: TGTGCCAGCAGATTTGGAACAGGGTTGAACACCGGGGAGCTGTTTTTT; CDR3 protein: CASRFGTGLNTGELFF
D gene: -; CDR3 length: 14; J gene: TRBJ1-1; clone size: many; V gene: TRBV28; CDR3 DNA: TGTGCCAGCAGTTTCCACAGGGAGGGCACTGAAGCTTTCTTT; CDR3 protein: CASSFHREGTEAFF
D gene: TRBD2; CDR3 length: 16; J gene: TRBJ2-3; clone size: many; V gene: TRBV12-3/TRBV12-4; CDR3 DNA: TGTGCCACCCAACTAGCGGGAGGGCCAGATGGAGATACGCAGTATTTT; CDR3 protein: CATQLAGGPDGDTQYF
D gene: -; CDR3 length: 13; J gene: TRBJ2-7; clone size: many; V gene: TRBV5-1; CDR3 DNA: TGCGCCAGGGGCTCGGGACGGCAAGACGAGCAGTACTTC; CDR3 protein: CARGSGRQDEQYF
D gene: -; CDR3 length: 17; J gene: TRBJ2-7; clone size: -; V gene: TRBV5-6; CDR3 DNA: TGTGCCAGCAGTAATGGGGGGGGTACAGGGCCCTCCTACGAGCAGTACTTC; CDR3 protein: CASSNGGGTGPSYEQYF
D gene: -; CDR3 length: 16; J gene: TRBJ2-1; clone size: many; V gene: TRBV5-5; CDR3 DNA: TGTGCCAGCAGCTTGTCCCTGGAGAGCTCCTACAATGAGCAGTTCTTC; CDR3 protein: CASSLSLESSYNEQFF
D gene: TRBD1; CDR3 length: 16; J gene: TRBJ2-4; clone size: many; V gene: TRBV4-1; CDR3 DNA: TGCGCCAGCAGCCATATAACACAGGGGTACAAAAACATTCAGTACTTC; CDR3 protein: CASSHITQGYKNIQYF
D gene: -; CDR3 length: 12; J gene: TRBJ2-7; clone size: many; V gene: TRBV30; CDR3 DNA: TGTGCCTGGAGTCCCCAGGGATACGAGCAGTACTTC; CDR3 protein: CAWSPQGYEQYF
D gene: -; CDR3 length: 16; J gene: TRBJ1-2; clone size: few; V gene: TRBV13; CDR3 DNA: TGTGCCAGCAGCCCCTTCTTGGGGGGCACAGACTATGGCTACACCTTC; CDR3 protein: CASSPFLGGTDYGYTF
D gene: -; CDR3 length: 13; J gene: TRBJ2-3; clone size: many; V gene: TRBV19; CDR3 DNA: TGTGCCAGTAGACAGGGATACACAGATACGCAGTATTTT; CDR3 protein: CASRQGYTDTQYF